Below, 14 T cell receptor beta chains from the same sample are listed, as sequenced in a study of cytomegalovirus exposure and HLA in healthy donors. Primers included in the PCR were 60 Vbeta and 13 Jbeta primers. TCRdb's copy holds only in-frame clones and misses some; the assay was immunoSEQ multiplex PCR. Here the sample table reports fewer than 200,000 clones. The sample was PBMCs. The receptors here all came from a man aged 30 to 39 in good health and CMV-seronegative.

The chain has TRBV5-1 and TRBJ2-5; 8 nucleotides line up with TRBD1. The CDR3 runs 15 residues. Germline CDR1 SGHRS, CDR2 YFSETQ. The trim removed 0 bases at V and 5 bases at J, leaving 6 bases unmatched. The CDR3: CASSLGRGQGETQYF. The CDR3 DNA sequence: TGCGCCAGCAGCTTGGGCAGGGGGCAGGGGGAGACCCAGTACTTC.

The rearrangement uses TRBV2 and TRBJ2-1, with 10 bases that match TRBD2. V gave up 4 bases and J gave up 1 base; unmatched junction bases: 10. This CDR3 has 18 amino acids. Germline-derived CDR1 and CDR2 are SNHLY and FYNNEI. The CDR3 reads CASSGPSGRARSYNEQFF. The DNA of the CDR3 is TGTGCCAGCAGTGGCCCGAGCGGGAGGGCCAGGTCCTACAATGAGCAGTTCTTC.

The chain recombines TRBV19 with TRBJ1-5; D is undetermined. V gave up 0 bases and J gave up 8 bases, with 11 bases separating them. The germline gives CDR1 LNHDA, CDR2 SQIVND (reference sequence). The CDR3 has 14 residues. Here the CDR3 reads CASSIERVWKPQHF. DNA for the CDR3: TGTGCCAGTAGTATAGAGAGGGTTTGGAAGCCCCAGCATTTT.

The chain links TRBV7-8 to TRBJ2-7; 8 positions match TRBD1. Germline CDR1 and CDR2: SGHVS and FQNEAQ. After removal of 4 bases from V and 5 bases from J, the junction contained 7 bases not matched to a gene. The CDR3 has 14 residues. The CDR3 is CASSSEGQGHEQYF. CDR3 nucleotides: TGTGCCAGCAGCTCCGAAGGACAGGGTCACGAGCAGTACTTC.

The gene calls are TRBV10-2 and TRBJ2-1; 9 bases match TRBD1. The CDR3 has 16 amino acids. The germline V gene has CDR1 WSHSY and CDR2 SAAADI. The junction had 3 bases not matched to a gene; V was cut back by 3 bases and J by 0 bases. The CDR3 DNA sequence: TGCGCCAGCAGTGAAGGGACAGGGCTCTCCTACAATGAGCAGTTCTTC. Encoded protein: CASSEGTGLSYNEQFF.

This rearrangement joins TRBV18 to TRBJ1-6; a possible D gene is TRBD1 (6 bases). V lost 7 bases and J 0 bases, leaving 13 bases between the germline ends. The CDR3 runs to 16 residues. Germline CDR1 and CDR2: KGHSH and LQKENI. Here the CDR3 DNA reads TGTGCCAGCTTACCGCAGGGGAGCTCCTATAATTCACCCCTCCACTTT. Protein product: CASLPQGSSYNSPLHF.

DNA of the CDR3: TGTGCCAGCAGCCACGGGGAGTGGGTCAGTCCCAATGAGCAGTTCTTC. Its protein product is CASSHGEWVSPNEQFF. The chain couples TRBV14 to TRBJ2-1; maybe TRBD2 (5 bases). The germline CDR1 and CDR2 sequences are SGHDN and FVKESK. Trimming shortened V by 3 bases and J by 6 bases, and 18 bases separated the two germline ends. The CDR3 has 16 amino acids.

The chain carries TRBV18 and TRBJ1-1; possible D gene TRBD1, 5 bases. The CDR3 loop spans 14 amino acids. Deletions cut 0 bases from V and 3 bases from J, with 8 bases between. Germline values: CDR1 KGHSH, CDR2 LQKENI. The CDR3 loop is CASSPPGQYTEAFF. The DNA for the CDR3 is TGTGCCAGCTCACCACCGGGGCAGTACACTGAAGCTTTCTTT.

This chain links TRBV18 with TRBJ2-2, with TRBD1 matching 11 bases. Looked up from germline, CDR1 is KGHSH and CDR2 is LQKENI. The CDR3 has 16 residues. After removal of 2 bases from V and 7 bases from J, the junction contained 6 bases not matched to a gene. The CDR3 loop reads CASSPLGQGAYGELFF. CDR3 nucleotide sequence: TGTGCCAGCTCACCATTAGGACAGGGGGCCTACGGGGAGCTGTTTTTT.

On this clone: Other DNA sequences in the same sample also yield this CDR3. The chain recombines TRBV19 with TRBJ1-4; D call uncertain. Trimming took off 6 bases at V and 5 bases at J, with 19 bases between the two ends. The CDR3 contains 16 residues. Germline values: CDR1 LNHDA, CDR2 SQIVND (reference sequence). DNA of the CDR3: TGTGCCAGTAGCGAGAAAGGGAGGTTAGCGAATGAAAAACTGTTTTTT. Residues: CASSEKGRLANEKLFF. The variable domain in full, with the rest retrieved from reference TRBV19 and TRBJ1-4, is DGGITQSPKYLFRKEGQNVTLSCEQNLNHDAMYWYRQDPGQGLRLIYYSQIVNDFQKGDIAEGYSVSREKKESFPLTVTSAQKNPTAFYLCASSEKGRLANEKLFFGSGTQLSVL.

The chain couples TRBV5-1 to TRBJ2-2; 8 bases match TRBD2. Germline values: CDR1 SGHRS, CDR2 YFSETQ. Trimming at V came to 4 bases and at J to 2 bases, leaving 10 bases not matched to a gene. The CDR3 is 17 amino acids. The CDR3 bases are TGCGCCAGCAGCCCCACCGGGGCGGGGGGTAACACCGGGGAGCTGTTTTTT. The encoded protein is CASSPTGAGGNTGELFF.

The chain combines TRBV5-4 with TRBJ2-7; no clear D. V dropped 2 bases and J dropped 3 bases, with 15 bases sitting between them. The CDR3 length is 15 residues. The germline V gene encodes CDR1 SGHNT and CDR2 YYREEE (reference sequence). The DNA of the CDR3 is TGTGCCAGCAGCTTTGGGCCACCCGGCGACTACGAGCAGTACTTC. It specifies CASSFGPPGDYEQYF.

CDR3 in DNA: TGCAGCGTGACGGGACTAGCGTTGAGCTCCTACAATGAGCAGTTCTTC. The encoded protein is CSVTGLALSSYNEQFF. The chain links TRBV29-1 to TRBJ2-1, with 10 bases matching TRBD2. This CDR3 region has 16 residues. Germline V CDR1 and CDR2: SQVTM, ANQGSEA. The junction had 8 bases not matched to a gene; V was cut back by 6 bases and J by 0 bases.

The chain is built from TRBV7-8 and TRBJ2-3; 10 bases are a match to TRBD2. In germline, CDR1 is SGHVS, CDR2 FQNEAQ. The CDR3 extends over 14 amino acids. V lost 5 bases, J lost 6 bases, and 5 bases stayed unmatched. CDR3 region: CASSVSGGSDTQYF. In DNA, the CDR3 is TGTGCCAGCAGCGTTAGCGGGGGGAGCGATACGCAGTATTTT. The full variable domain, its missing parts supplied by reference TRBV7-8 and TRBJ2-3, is GAGVSQSPRYKVAKRGQDVALRCDPISGHVSLFWYQQALGQGPEFLTYFQNEAQLDKSGLPSDRFFAERPEGSVSTLKIQRTQQEDSAVYLCASSVSGGSDTQYFGPGTRLTVL.